The rows below give T cell receptor beta chains drawn from one sample of a study of PD-L1 blockade in urothelial cancer. Measured with immunoSEQ multiplex PCR; TCRdb has only the in-frame clones, and not every one. The sample comprises some 16,000 clones, around 91% of which are singletons, and 9.5% to 15% rests with the top ten. Sequenced here: PBMCs, sampled around atezolizumab (anti-PD-L1) treatment. The receptors were gathered from a man between 65 and 80 years old with urothelial cancer. Each CDR3 is given with its conserved first and last residue. The D gene is left open where the match is weak. Clone size is shown for a subset of rows, as once, few, many or a class of expanded clone.

j_call d_call clone_size v_call cdr3_aa
TRBJ1-2 . . TRBV5-4 CASSQTGSAGYTF
TRBJ2-1 . . TRBV6-4 CASSVRGGDEQFF
TRBJ2-7 TRBD1 few TRBV30 CAWSTTGGAEEQYF
TRBJ2-7 TRBD1 . TRBV6-1 CANRGSGEQYF
TRBJ2-3 TRBD1 once TRBV23-1 CASRYRDREADTQYF
TRBJ1-5 . . TRBV5-5 CASSLTNQPQHF
TRBJ1-2 . . TRBV6-5 CASSLFGQIANYGYTF
TRBJ1-5 TRBD1 . TRBV2 CASSEPRQGNQPQHF
TRBJ1-1 . . TRBV6-5 CASSPLQLDLPAFF
TRBJ1-1 TRBD1 . TRBV5-1 CASSLEGATTEAFF
TRBJ2-3 . . TRBV5-4 CASSLGVFTDTQYF
TRBJ1-5 . . TRBV19 CASSPRGEGQPQHF
TRBJ2-6 . . TRBV5-3 CARSLVIRGLSGANVLTF
TRBJ2-7 . . TRBV7-4 CASSSELPPQYF